The next 28 T cell receptor beta chains were all read from a single sample in a study of blood T cell repertoires in COVID-19. Repertoires were generated with immunoSEQ multiplex PCR, while TCRdb's copy carries only in-frame clones and drops some. The data hold some 240,000 clones, with around 90% observed a single time. The sample taken for sequencing was peripheral blood. The receptor source for this set is a woman in her sixties with COVID-19, enrolled during active disease.

The gene calls are TRBV12-3 or TRBV12-4 and TRBJ2-1, with 7 bases fitting TRBD2. The V gene end was trimmed by 6 bases and the J gene end by 9 bases; junction bases not matched to a gene: 8. The CDR3 is 13 amino acids. The DNA for the CDR3 is TGTGCCAGCAGCCCTACCACTAGCGTTGAGCAGTTCTTC. This translates into CASSPTTSVEQFF.

This rearrangement joins TRBV5-6 to TRBJ1-2, with a possible D match to TRBD1 (5 bases). From germline, CDR1 is SGHDT and CDR2 YYEEEE. With 0 bases removed from V and 3 bases from J, the gap between germline ends came to 15 bases. The CDR3 runs 16 residues. This chain's CDR3 is CASSLVMGQRDYGYTF. CDR3 bases: TGTGCCAGCAGCTTGGTTATGGGGCAGAGAGACTATGGCTACACCTTC.

The gene calls are TRBV19 and TRBJ1-5, with 8 positions matching TRBD1. Germline trimming cut 5 bases from V and 4 bases from J; bases unmatched to any gene: 4. Per germline, CDR1 LNHDA and CDR2 SQIVND (reference sequence). The CDR3 sequence is 14 residues long. CDR3 nucleotides: TGTGCCAGTAGTCGGACAGGGAGAAATCAGCCCCAGCATTTT. Its translation: CASSRTGRNQPQHF.

The chain couples TRBV5-5 to TRBJ1-2; tentatively, D is TRBD1 (6 bases). The ends were cut back, 0 bases at V and 4 bases at J, with 7 bases in the middle. The CDR3 has 13 residues. CDR1 is SGHKS and CDR2 is YYEKEE in the germline V gene (reference sequence). The CDR3 DNA follows: TGTGCCAGCAGCTTGGTGACAGGCTATGGCTACACCTTC. Translating it yields CASSLVTGYGYTF.

The rearrangement links TRBV11-2 to TRBJ2-5, with 11 bases that match TRBD2. The germline V gene encodes CDR1 SGHAT and CDR2 FQNNGV. CDR3 length: 16 residues. Trimming at V came to 5 bases and at J to 5 bases, leaving 10 bases not matched to a gene. The CDR3 loop reads CASSPRLAGLGETQYF. The CDR3 bases are TGTGCCAGCAGCCCCAGACTAGCGGGGCTGGGGGAGACCCAGTACTTC.

This chain connects TRBV7-9 to TRBJ1-3; maybe TRBD1 (6 bases). V was pared by 8 bases and J by 5 bases, with 25 bases between. CDR3 length equals 17 residues. Germline V gene data show CDR1 as SEHNR and CDR2 as FQNEAQ (reference sequence). In DNA, the CDR3 is TGTGCCAGCCGAGGGGTTGTTGGACAGTACCCCAGAAACACCATATATTTT. Protein: CASRGVVGQYPRNTIYF.

The genes are TRBV18 and TRBJ1-1, with 10 bases matching TRBD1. Germline V gene data show CDR1 as KGHSH and CDR2 as LQKENI. CDR3 size: 19 residues. The junction had 15 bases not matched to a gene; V was cut back by 3 bases and J by 2 bases. The DNA for the CDR3 is TGTGCCAGCTCACCCCGGCGGGGGGGACAGGGGAACCGTAACACTGAAGCTTTCTTT. It is translated as CASSPRRGGQGNRNTEAFF. The full variable domain, in which reference TRBV18 and TRBJ1-1 provide the parts outside the CDR3, is NAGVMQNPRHLVRRRGQEARLRCSPMKGHSHVYWYRQLPEEGLKFMVYLQKENIIDESGMPKERFSAEFPKEGPSILRIQQVVRGDSAAYFCASSPRRGGQGNRNTEAFFGQGTRLTVV.

This chain uses TRBV7-2 with TRBJ1-2; D unclear. There are 16 residues in the CDR3. Germline CDR1 reads SGHTA; CDR2 reads FQGNSA. V was trimmed by 0 bases and J by 0 bases, leaving 11 bases between them. In DNA, the CDR3 is TGTGCCAGCAGCTTAGCCCCTCCAGGATCTAACTATGGCTACACCTTC. Protein: CASSLAPPGSNYGYTF.

J is TRBJ1-2 and V is TRBV24-1; weak D call: TRBD1 (6 bases). The V end lost 3 bases, the J end lost 5 bases, and 12 bases lay between the germline ends. The CDR3 has 14 amino acids. Germline CDR1 reads KGHDR; CDR2 reads SFDVKD. Here the CDR3 reads CATSDRYREYGYTF. The CDR3, as DNA: TGTGCCACCAGTGATAGGTACAGGGAGTATGGCTACACCTTC.

The chain uses TRBV29-1 and TRBJ2-5, with TRBD1 identical over 8 bases. CDR3 length: 12 residues. The germline V gene encodes CDR1 SQVTM and CDR2 ANQGSEA. Unmatched junction bases numbered 5, after V lost 8 bases and J lost 3 bases. Here the CDR3 DNA reads TGCAGCACACCAGGGGGCAAAGAGACCCAGTACTTC. Encoded protein: CSTPGGKETQYF.

The chain is built from TRBV9 and TRBJ2-7, with 10 bases matching TRBD1. The CDR3 is made up of 16 amino acids. The germline gives CDR1 SGDLS, CDR2 YYNGEE. With V trimmed by 5 bases and J by 3 bases, 11 bases remained unmatched. The CDR3: CASSTSEGQGFYEQYF. The CDR3 region has the DNA TGTGCCAGCAGTACATCAGAGGGACAGGGGTTCTACGAGCAGTACTTC.

This chain uses TRBV18 with TRBJ2-5, with 7 bases that match TRBD1. Germline V gene data show CDR1 as KGHSH and CDR2 as LQKENI. With V trimmed by 6 bases and J by 5 bases, 9 bases remained unmatched. The CDR3 consists of 14 residues. The CDR3 DNA sequence: TGTGCCAGCTCGCCCTCCGGGACAGAGGAGACCCAGTACTTC. Residues: CASSPSGTEETQYF. Based on the CDR3 plus reference TRBV18 and TRBJ2-5, the full variable domain is NAGVMQNPRHLVRRRGQEARLRCSPMKGHSHVYWYRQLPEEGLKFMVYLQKENIIDESGMPKERFSAEFPKEGPSILRIQQVVRGDSAAYFCASSPSGTEETQYFGPGTRLLVL.

The V call is TRBV5-6, the J call TRBJ2-4, with D maybe TRBD1 (7 bases). Germline V gives CDR1 SGHDT, CDR2 YYEEEE. CDR3 length: 17 amino acids. V lost 1 base to trimming and J lost 7 bases, with 21 bases between them. The CDR3 DNA sequence: TGTGCCAGCAGCTTGTCCCCAGGCCAGGGGGACTGGAACATTCAGTACTTC. Amino acids: CASSLSPGQGDWNIQYF.

The rearrangement links TRBV24-1 to TRBJ1-1, with D possibly TRBD1 on 6 matching bases. Trimming removed 4 bases from V and 3 bases from J, with 23 bases in between. CDR1 is KGHDR, CDR2 SFDVKD, per germline. CDR3 size: 18 residues. The CDR3 spells CATSELRRYRNRDTEAFF. Here the CDR3 DNA reads TGTGCCACCAGTGAGTTAAGACGCTACCGGAACAGGGACACTGAAGCTTTCTTT.

The genes are TRBV6-2 or TRBV6-3 and TRBJ1-1, with TRBD1 matching 8 bases. V dropped 4 bases and J dropped 0; count of bases not matched to a gene: 4. Germline V lookup: CDR1 MNHEY, CDR2 SVGEGT. This CDR3 region has 15 residues. The CDR3, as DNA: TGTGCCAGCAGTTGGACAGGGCAGCTGAACACTGAAGCTTTCTTT. This sequence encodes CASSWTGQLNTEAFF.

This clone appeared a few times. The rearrangement joins TRBV7-2 to TRBJ2-1, with TRBD1 identical over 8 bases. Per the germline V gene, CDR1 is SGHTA and CDR2 is FQGNSA. The CDR3 runs 15 residues. Trimming removed 5 bases from V and 3 bases from J; junction bases left unmatched: 6. The CDR3 region has the DNA TGTGCCAGCAGCCTGGACAGGGTGTTCTACAATGAGCAGTTCTTC. Its translation: CASSLDRVFYNEQFF.

The V and J genes are TRBV19 and TRBJ1-6; D is possibly TRBD1 (6 bases). Per the germline V gene, CDR1 is LNHDA and CDR2 is SQIVND (reference sequence). Trimming shortened V by 7 bases and J by 7 bases, and 11 bases separated the two germline ends. This CDR3 comprises 13 residues. DNA of the CDR3: TGTGCCAGTAACAGGGTTACCAATTCACCCCTCCACTTT. Translated, it gives CASNRVTNSPLHF.

The V and J genes are TRBV24-1 and TRBJ1-1, with TRBD1 matching over 7 bases. The CDR3 runs 16 residues. Trimming removed 7 bases from V and 4 bases from J; junction bases left unmatched: 14. Germline V gives CDR1 KGHDR, CDR2 SFDVKD. The CDR3 DNA reads as TGTGCCACCAGCCTACAGGGGTCACATCTGGGCACTGAAGCTTTCTTT. Amino acids: CATSLQGSHLGTEAFF.

The chain carries TRBV19 and TRBJ2-1; D is perhaps TRBD2 (6 bases). CDR3 length: 15 amino acids. V was shortened by 1 base and J by 2 bases, with 9 bases between the two germline ends. Germline CDR1 LNHDA, CDR2 SQIVND (reference sequence). The CDR3 coding sequence is TGTGCCAGTAGTATAGCGGGGGAGACCTACAATGAGCAGTTCTTC. It codes for CASSIAGETYNEQFF. The variable domain in full, completed from reference TRBV19 and TRBJ2-1, reads DGGITQSPKYLFRKEGQNVTLSCEQNLNHDAMYWYRQDPGQGLRLIYYSQIVNDFQKGDIAEGYSVSREKKESFPLTVTSAQKNPTAFYLCASSIAGETYNEQFFGPGTRLTVL.

J is TRBJ2-3 and V is TRBV5-4; 12 nucleotides match TRBD2. The CDR3 totals 18 residues. Losses at the gene ends were 1 base for V and 2 bases for J; bases not matched to a gene: 8. CDR1 and CDR2 (germline): SGHNT, YYREEE (reference sequence). In DNA, the CDR3 is TGTGCCAGCAGCTTGAGGCTAGCGGGGGGGAGACACACAGATACGCAGTATTTT. Translated, it gives CASSLRLAGGRHTDTQYF. The complete variable domain, with remaining parts taken from reference TRBV5-4 and TRBJ2-3, reads ETGVTQSPTHLIKTRGQQVTLRCSSQSGHNTVSWYQQALGQGPQFIFQYYREEENGRGNFPPRFSGLQFPNYSSELNVNALELDDSALYLCASSLRLAGGRHTDTQYFGPGTRLTVL.

The rearrangement links TRBV6-6 to TRBJ1-2; D may be TRBD1 (5 bases). Trimming pared 10 bases from V and 12 bases from J, leaving 18 bases between. CDR1 and CDR2 from the germline V gene are MNHNY and SVGAGI (reference sequence). The CDR3 runs to 11 residues. The CDR3 DNA sequence: TGTGCCACTATATTCGACAGCAGCCACACCTTC. Protein: CATIFDSSHTF.

CDR3 sequence reads: CSVGNRGPPYNEQFF. CDR3 in DNA: TGCAGCGTTGGAAACAGGGGGCCCCCCTACAATGAGCAGTTCTTC. V gene TRBV29-1 combines with J gene TRBJ2-1, with 9 bases lining up with TRBD1. V lost 4 bases and J lost 2; bases outside the gene matches: 6. Germline lookup yields CDR1 SQVTM and CDR2 ANQGSEA. The CDR3 is 15 amino acids.

The chain links TRBV18 to TRBJ2-3; D unresolved. This CDR3 contains 15 residues. Germline V gene lookup returns CDR1 KGHSH and CDR2 LQKENI. Deletions cut 2 bases from V and 4 bases from J, with 13 bases between. This chain's CDR3 is CASSPSLTEADTQYF. Written as DNA, the CDR3 is TGTGCCAGCTCACCATCGTTAACAGAAGCAGATACGCAGTATTTT.

The chain is built from TRBV7-2 and TRBJ1-3; D unresolved. CDR1 and CDR2 (germline): SGHTA, FQGNSA. V dropped 5 bases and J dropped 1 base, with 12 bases sitting between them. The CDR3 has 15 amino acids. CDR3 loop: CASSPFLGSGNTIYF. For the CDR3, the DNA is TGTGCCAGCAGCCCCTTTCTCGGGTCTGGAAACACCATATATTTT.

Here the CDR3 DNA reads TGTGCCAGCAGCCAAGAAACGAGGAATTCACCCCTCCACTTT. This codes for CASSQETRNSPLHF. V and J are TRBV14 and TRBJ1-6; D is unresolved. The germline CDR1 and CDR2 sequences are SGHDN and FVKESK. V lost 0 bases and J lost 7, with 7 bases in between. The CDR3 consists of 14 residues.

The genes are TRBV29-1 and TRBJ2-7; 8 positions match TRBD1. V was clipped by 7 bases and J by 3 bases; unmatched bases: 14. Germline CDR1 is SQVTM and CDR2 is ANQGSEA. The CDR3 runs 15 residues. For the CDR3, the DNA is TGCAGCGCCGACAGCCCCCCCGGACAGGGCTACGAGCAGTACTTC. Translating it yields CSADSPPGQGYEQYF.

The rearrangement joins TRBV18 to TRBJ1-2, with 10 bases identical to TRBD1. CDR3 length equals 16 residues. Per the germline V gene, CDR1 is KGHSH and CDR2 is LQKENI. V trimming: 0 bases; J trimming: 4 bases; junction bases outside the gene matches: 5. The CDR3 coding sequence is TGTGCCAGCTCACCACCGGGACAGGGGCAAAGCTATGGCTACACCTTC. Protein sequence: CASSPPGQGQSYGYTF.

This chain joins TRBV18 and TRBJ1-1; 8 bases fit TRBD1. This CDR3 region has 18 residues. Trimming removed 4 bases from V and 0 bases from J; junction bases left unmatched: 13. Germline V gene lookup returns CDR1 KGHSH and CDR2 LQKENI. The CDR3 bases are TGTGCCAGCTCACTACTCCGGTCAGGGGGCAATTTGAACACTGAAGCTTTCTTT. Its translation: CASSLLRSGGNLNTEAFF.